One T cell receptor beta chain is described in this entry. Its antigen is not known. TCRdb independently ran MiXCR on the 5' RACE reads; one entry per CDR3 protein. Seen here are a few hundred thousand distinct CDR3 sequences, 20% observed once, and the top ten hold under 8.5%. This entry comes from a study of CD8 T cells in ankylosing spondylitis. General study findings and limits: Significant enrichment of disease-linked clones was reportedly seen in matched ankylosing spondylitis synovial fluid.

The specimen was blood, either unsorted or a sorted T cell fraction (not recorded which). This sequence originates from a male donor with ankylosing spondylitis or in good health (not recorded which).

The CDR3: CASSPGTRDTQYF. The CDR3 region has the DNA TGTGCCAGCTCGCCAGGGACGAGGGATACGCAGTATTTT. This rearrangement joins TRBV18 to TRBJ2-3; D might be TRBD1 or TRBD2, each matching 5 bases. Per the germline V gene, CDR1 is KGHSH and CDR2 is LQKENI. Trimming shortened V by 6 bases and J by 6 bases, and 13 bases separated the two germline ends. CDR3 length equals 13 residues.